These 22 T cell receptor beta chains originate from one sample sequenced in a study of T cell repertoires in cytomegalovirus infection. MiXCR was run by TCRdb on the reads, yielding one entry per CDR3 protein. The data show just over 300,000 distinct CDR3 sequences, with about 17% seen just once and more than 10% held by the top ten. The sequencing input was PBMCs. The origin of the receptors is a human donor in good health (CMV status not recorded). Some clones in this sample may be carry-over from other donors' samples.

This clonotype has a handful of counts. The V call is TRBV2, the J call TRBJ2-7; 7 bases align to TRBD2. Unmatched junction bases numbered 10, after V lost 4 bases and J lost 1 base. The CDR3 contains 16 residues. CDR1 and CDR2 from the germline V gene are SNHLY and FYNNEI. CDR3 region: CASSGSGVLGSYEQYF. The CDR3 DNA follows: TGTGCCAGCAGTGGGAGCGGGGTACTGGGATCCTACGAGCAGTACTTC. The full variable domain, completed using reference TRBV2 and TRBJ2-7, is EPEVTQTPSHQVTQMGQEVILRCVPISNHLYFYWYRQILGQKVEFLVSFYNNEISEKSEIFDDQFSVERPDGSNFTLKIRSTKLEDSAMYFCASSGSGVLGSYEQYFGPGTRLTVT.

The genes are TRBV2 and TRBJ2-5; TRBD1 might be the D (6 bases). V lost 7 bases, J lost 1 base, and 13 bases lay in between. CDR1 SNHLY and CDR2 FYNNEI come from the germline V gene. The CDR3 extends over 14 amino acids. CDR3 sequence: CASISRGIQETQYF. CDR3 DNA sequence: TGTGCCAGCATTTCGAGGGGGATCCAAGAGACCCAGTACTTC.

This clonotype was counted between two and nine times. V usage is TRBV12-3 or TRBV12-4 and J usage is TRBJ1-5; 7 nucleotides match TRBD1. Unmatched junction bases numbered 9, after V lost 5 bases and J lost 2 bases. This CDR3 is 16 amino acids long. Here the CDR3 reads CASSGGGTVGNQPQHF. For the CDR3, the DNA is TGTGCCAGCAGTGGAGGTGGGACAGTGGGCAATCAGCCCCAGCATTTT.

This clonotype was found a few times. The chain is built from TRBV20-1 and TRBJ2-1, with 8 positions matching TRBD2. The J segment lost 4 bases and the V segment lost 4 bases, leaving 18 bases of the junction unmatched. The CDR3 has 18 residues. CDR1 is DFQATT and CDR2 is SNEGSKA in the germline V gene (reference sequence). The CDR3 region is CSAMGAWVAGGLYNEQFF. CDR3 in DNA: TGCAGTGCTATGGGGGCTTGGGTTGCGGGGGGATTATACAATGAGCAGTTCTTC.

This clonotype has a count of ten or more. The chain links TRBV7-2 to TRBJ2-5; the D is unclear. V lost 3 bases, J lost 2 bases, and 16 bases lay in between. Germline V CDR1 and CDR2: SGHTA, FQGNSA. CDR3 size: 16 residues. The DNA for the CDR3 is TGTGCCAGCAGCTTGGGCGGATACAGAAGACAAGAGACCCAGTACTTC. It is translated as CASSLGGYRRQETQYF.

This CDR3 is CASSLLTGTAQYF. CDR3 DNA: TGTGCCAGCAGTTTATTGACAGGAACCGCGCAGTACTTC. The rearrangement joins TRBV12-3 or TRBV12-4 to TRBJ2-7, with D perhaps matching TRBD1 (6 bases). The CDR3 consists of 13 residues. V lost 2 bases and J lost 9, with 14 bases in between.

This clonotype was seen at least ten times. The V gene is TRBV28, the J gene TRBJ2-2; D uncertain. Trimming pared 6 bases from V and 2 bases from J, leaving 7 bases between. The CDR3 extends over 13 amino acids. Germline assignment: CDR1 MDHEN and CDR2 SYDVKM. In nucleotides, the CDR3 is TGTGCCAGCAGATGGGTCAACACCGGGGAGCTGTTTTTT. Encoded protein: CASRWVNTGELFF.

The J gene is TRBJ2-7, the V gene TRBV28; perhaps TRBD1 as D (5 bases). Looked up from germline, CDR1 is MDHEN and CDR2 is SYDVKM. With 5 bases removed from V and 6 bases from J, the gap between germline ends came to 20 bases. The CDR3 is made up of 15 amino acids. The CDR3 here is CASSPLLGLSGEQYF. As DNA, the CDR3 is TGTGCCAGCAGTCCACTCCTGGGGCTTTCCGGCGAGCAGTACTTC.

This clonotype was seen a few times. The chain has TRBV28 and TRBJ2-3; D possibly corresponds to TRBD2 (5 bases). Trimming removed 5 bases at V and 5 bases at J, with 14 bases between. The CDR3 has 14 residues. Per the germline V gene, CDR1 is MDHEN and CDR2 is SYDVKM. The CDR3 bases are TGTGCCAGCAGTCCCCCAGGACTCCAAGATACGCAGTATTTT. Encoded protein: CASSPPGLQDTQYF.

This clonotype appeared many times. The CDR3 DNA reads as TGTGCCAGCAGCCCGGGGAGGGGGAAGGGACCCACCGATACGCAGTATTTT. The encoded protein is CASSPGRGKGPTDTQYF. The chain links TRBV7-2 to TRBJ2-3; possibly TRBD2 for D (7 bases). In germline, CDR1 is SGHTA, CDR2 FQGNSA. The CDR3 spans 17 residues. V lost 5 bases and J 6 bases, leaving 24 bases between the germline ends.

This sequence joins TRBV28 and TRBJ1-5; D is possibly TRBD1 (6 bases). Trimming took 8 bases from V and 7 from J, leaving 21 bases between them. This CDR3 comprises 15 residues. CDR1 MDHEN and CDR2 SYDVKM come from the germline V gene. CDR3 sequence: CASSRRGPGGQPQHF. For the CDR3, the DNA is TGTGCCAGCTCGAGACGGGGGCCGGGAGGGCAGCCCCAGCATTTT.

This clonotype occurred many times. The CDR3 sequence: CASSLAADSYEQYF. The CDR3 DNA is TGTGCCAGCAGTCTCGCCGCTGATTCCTACGAGCAGTACTTC. The chain employs TRBV28 and TRBJ2-7; D not certain. The CDR3 loop spans 14 amino acids. The germline CDR1 and CDR2 sequences are MDHEN and SYDVKM. The ends were cut back, 5 bases at V and 1 base at J, with 12 bases in the middle.

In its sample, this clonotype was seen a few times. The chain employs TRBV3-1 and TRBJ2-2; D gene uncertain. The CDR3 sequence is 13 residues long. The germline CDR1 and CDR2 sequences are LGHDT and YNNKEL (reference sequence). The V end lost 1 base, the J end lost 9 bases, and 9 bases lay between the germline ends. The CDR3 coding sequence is TGTGCCAGCAGCCAAGTAGGCGGACGGGAGCTGTTTTTT. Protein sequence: CASSQVGGRELFF.

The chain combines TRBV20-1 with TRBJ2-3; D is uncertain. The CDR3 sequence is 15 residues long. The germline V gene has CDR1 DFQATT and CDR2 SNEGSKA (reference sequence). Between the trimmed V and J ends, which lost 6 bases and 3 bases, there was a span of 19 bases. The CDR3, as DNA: TGCAGTGCAAGTTTCGTCGGACCCCTTACAGATACGCAGTATTTT. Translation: CSASFVGPLTDTQYF.

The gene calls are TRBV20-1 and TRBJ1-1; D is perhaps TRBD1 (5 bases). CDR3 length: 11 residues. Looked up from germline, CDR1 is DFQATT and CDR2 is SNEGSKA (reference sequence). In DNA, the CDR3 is TGCAGAGCTGGGGACGCCACTGAAGCTTTCTTT. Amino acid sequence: CRAGDATEAFF.

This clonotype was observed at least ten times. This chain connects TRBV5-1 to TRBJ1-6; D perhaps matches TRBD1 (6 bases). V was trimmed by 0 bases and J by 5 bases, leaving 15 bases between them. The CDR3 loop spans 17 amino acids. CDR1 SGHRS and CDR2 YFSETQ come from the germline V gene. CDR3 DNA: TGCGCCAGCAGCTTGGGCCTAGGAAACAGGGATAATTCACCCCTCCACTTT. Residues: CASSLGLGNRDNSPLHF.

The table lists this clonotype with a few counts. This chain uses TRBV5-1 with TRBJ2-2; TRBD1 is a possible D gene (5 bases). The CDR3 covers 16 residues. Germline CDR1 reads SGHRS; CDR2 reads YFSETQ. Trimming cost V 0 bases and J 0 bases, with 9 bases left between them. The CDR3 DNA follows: TGCGCCAGCAGCTTGGTGAGGACACCGAACACCGGGGAGCTGTTTTTT. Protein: CASSLVRTPNTGELFF.

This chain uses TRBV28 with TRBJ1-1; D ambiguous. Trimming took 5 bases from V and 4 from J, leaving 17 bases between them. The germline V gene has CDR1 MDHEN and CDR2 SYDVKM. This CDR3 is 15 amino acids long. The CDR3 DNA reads TGTGCCAGCAGTCCGGGAACCATTCGGGGCACTGAAGCTTTCTTT. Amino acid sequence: CASSPGTIRGTEAFF.

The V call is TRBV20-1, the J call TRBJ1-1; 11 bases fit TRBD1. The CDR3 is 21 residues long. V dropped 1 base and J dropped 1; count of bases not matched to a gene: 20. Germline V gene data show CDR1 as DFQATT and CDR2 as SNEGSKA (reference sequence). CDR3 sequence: CSARVLLSRTGGRGANTEAFF. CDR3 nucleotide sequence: TGCAGTGCTAGAGTTCTCCTGTCCAGGACAGGGGGCCGAGGGGCGAACACTGAAGCTTTCTTT.

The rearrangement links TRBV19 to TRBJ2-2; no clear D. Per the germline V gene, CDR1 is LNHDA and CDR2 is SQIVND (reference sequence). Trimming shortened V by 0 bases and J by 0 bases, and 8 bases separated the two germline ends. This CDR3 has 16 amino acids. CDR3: CASSIDRWTNTGELFF. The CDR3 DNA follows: TGTGCCAGTAGTATAGATCGCTGGACGAACACCGGGGAGCTGTTTTTT.

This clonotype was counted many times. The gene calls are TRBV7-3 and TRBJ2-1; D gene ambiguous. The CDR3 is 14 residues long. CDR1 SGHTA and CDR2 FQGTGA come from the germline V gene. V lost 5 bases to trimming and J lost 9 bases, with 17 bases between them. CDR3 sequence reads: CASSLHPGLIEQFF. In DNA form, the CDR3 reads TGTGCCAGCAGCCTCCACCCCGGGTTAATTGAGCAGTTCTTC.

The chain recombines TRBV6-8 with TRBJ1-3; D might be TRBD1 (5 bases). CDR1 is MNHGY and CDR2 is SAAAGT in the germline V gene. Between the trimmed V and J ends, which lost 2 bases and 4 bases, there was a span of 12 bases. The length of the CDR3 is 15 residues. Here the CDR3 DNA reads TGTGCCAGCAGTTACGATGGGGGGTACGGAAACACCATATATTTT. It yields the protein CASSYDGGYGNTIYF.